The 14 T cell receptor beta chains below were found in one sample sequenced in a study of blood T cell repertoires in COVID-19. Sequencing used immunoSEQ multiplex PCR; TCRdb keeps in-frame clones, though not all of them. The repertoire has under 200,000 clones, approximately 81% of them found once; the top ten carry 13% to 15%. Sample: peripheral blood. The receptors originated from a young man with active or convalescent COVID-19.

CDR3 bases: TGTGCCAGCAGCCAAGAGAGGACTAGCGGGAGTTACAATGAGCAGTTCTTC. This encodes CASSQERTSGSYNEQFF. The genes are TRBV3-1 (or the pseudogene TRBV3-2) and TRBJ2-1, with 13 bases that match TRBD2. V was clipped by 0 bases and J by 4 bases; unmatched bases: 3. Germline V gene data show CDR1 as LGHDT and CDR2 as YNNKEL (reference sequence). The CDR3 length is 17 residues.

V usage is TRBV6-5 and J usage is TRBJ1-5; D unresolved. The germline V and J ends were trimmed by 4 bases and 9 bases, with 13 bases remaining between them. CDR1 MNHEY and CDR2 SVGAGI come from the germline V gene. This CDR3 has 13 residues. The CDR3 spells CASSSRNPGPQHF. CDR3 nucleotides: TGTGCCAGCAGTTCAAGAAATCCGGGGCCCCAGCATTTT.

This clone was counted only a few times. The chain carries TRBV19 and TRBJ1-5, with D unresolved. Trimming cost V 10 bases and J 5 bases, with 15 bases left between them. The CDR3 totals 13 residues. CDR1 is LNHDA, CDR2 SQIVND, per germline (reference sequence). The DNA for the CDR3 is TGTGCCATCGGGTTGTCTCCCGATCAGCCCCAGCATTTT. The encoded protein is CAIGLSPDQPQHF.

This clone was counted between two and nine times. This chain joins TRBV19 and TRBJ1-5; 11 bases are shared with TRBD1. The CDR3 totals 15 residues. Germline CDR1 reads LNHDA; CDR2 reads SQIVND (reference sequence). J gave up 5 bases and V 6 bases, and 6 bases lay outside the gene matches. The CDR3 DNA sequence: TGTGCCAGTAGCCCCGGACAGGGGGCCTATCAGCCCCAGCATTTT. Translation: CASSPGQGAYQPQHF.

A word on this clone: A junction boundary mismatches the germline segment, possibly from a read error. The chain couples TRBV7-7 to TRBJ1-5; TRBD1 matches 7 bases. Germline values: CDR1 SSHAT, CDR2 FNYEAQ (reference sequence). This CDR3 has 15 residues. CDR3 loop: CASSLVEGGGQPQHF. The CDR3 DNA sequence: TGTGCTAGCAGCTTAGTAGAAGGGGGCGGGCAGCCCCAGCATTTT.

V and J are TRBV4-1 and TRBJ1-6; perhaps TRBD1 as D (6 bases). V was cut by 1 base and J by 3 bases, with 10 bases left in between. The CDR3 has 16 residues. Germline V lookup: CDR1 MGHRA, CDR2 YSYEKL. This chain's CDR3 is CASSQGKGGYNSPLHF. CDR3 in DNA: TGCGCCAGCAGCCAAGGGAAAGGGGGCTATAATTCACCCCTCCACTTT.

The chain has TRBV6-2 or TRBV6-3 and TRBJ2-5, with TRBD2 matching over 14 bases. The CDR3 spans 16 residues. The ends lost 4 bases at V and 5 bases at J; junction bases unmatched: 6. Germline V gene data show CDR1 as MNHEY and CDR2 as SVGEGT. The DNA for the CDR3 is TGTGCCAGCAGTTTTGGGACTAGCGGGAGAGGTGAGACCCAGTACTTC. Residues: CASSFGTSGRGETQYF.

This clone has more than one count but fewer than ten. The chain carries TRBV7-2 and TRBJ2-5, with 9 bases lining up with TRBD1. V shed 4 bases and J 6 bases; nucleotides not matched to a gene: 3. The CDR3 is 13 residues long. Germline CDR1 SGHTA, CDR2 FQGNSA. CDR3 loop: CASSSGQGKTQYF. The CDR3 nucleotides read TGTGCCAGCAGCTCAGGACAGGGGAAGACCCAGTACTTC.

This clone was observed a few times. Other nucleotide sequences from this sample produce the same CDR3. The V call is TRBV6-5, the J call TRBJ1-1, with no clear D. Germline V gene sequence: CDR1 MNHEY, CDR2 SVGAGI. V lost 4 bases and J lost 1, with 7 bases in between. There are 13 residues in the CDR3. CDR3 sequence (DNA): TGTGCCAGCAGTTCTACAGAGAACACTGAAGCTTTCTTT. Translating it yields CASSSTENTEAFF.

The CDR3 bases are TGTGCCAGCAGCTCGGGGGGACAGGGGGCCAGGTATGGCTACACCTTC. Translated: CASSSGGQGARYGYTF. This sequence joins TRBV2 and TRBJ1-2; 12 bases align to TRBD1. Trimming at V came to 6 bases and at J to 5 bases, leaving 10 bases not matched to a gene. CDR3 length: 16 residues. CDR1 SNHLY and CDR2 FYNNEI come from the germline V gene.

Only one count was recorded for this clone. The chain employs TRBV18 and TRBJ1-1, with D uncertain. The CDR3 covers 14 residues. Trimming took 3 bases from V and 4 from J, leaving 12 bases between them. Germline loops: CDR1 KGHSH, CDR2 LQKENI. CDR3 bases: TGTGCCAGCTCACCGTCGGGAGTTAGCACTGAAGCTTTCTTT. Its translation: CASSPSGVSTEAFF.

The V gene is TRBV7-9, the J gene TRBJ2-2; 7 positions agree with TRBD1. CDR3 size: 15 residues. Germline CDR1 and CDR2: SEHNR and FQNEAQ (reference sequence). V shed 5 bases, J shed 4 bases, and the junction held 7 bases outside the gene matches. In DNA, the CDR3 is TGTGCCAGCAGCCCTGGGACAGTCTTCACCGGGGAGCTGTTTTTT. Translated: CASSPGTVFTGELFF.

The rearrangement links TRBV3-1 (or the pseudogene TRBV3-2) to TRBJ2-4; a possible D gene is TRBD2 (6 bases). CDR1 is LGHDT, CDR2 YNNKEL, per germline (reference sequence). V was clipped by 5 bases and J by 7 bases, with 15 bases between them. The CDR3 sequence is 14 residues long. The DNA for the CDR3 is TGTGCCAGCAGCAAAAGTGCCGGGACTAACATTCAGTACTTC. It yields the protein CASSKSAGTNIQYF.

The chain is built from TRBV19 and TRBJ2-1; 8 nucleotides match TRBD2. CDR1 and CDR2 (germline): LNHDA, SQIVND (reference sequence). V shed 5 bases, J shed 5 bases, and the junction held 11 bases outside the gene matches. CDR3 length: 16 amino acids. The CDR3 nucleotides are TGTGCCAGTAGTTTACCAAGCGGGGGACGAGACAATGAGCAGTTCTTC. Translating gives CASSLPSGGRDNEQFF. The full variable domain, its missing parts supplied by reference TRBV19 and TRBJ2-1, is DGGITQSPKYLFRKEGQNVTLSCEQNLNHDAMYWYRQDPGQGLRLIYYSQIVNDFQKGDIAEGYSVSREKKESFPLTVTSAQKNPTAFYLCASSLPSGGRDNEQFFGPGTRLTVL.